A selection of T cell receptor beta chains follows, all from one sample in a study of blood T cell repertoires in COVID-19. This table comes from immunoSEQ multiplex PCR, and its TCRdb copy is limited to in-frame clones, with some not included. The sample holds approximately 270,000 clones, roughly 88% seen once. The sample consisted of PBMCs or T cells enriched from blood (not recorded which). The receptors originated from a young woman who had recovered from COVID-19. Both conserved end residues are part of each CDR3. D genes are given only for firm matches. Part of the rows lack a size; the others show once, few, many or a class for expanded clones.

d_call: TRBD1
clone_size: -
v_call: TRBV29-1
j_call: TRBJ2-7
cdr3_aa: CSVETGSYEQYF
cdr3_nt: TGCAGCGTTGAGACAGGGTCCTACGAGCAGTACTTC

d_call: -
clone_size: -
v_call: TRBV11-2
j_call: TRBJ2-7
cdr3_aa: CASSLRGILYEQYF
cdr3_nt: TGTGCCAGCAGCTTAAGAGGGATCCTTTACGAGCAGTACTTC

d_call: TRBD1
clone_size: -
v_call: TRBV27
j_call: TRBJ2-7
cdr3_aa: CASGLDRVSYEQYF
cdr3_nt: TGTGCCAGCGGCTTGGACAGGGTCTCCTACGAGCAGTACTTC

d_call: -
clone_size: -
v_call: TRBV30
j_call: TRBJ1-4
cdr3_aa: CAWSREGSEKLFF
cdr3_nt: TGTGCCTGGAGTAGGGAGGGAAGCGAAAAACTGTTTTTT

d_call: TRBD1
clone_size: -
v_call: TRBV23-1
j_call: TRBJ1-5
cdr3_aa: CASSQKGAFSVENQPQHF
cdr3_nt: TGCGCCAGCAGTCAAAAGGGGGCGTTTTCGGTTGAGAATCAGCCCCAGCATTTT

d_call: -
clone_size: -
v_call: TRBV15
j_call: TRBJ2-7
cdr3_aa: CATSSRPGYEQYF
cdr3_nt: TGTGCCACCAGCAGCCGACCAGGCTACGAGCAGTACTTC

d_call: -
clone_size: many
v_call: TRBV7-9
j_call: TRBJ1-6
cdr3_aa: CASSTRLSSYNSPLHF
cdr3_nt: TGTGCCAGCAGCACCCGCCTCAGCTCCTATAATTCACCCCTCCACTTT

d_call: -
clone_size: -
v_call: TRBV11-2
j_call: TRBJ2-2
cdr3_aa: CASREQGGRSTGELFF
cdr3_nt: TGTGCCAGCAGGGAGCAGGGGGGTCGGAGCACCGGGGAGCTGTTTTTT

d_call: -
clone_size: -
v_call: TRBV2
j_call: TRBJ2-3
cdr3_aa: CASSRRDTQYF
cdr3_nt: TGTGCCAGCAGTAGGAGGGATACGCAGTATTTT

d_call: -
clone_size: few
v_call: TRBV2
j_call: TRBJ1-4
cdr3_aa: CASLSREGNEKLFF
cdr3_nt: TGTGCCAGCCTGAGCCGGGAGGGTAACGAAAAACTGTTTTTT

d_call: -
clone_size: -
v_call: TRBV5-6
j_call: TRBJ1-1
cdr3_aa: CASSLAPTGATEAFF
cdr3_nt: TGTGCCAGCAGCTTGGCGCCAACAGGAGCCACTGAAGCTTTCTTT

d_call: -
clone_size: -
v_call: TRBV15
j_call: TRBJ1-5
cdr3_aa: CATRSQLSLNQPQHF
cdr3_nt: TGTGCCACCCGCTCCCAGTTGTCCCTCAATCAGCCCCAGCATTTT

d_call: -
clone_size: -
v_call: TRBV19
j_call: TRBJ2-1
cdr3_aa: CASSPRRQYNEQFF
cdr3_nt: TGTGCCAGTAGCCCTAGGCGGCAATACAATGAGCAGTTCTTC

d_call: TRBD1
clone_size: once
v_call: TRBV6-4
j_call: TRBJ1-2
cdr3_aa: CASSDVPFEGQGSSYGYTF
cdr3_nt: TGTGCCAGCAGTGACGTTCCTTTCGAGGGACAGGGATCTTCCTATGGCTACACCTTC